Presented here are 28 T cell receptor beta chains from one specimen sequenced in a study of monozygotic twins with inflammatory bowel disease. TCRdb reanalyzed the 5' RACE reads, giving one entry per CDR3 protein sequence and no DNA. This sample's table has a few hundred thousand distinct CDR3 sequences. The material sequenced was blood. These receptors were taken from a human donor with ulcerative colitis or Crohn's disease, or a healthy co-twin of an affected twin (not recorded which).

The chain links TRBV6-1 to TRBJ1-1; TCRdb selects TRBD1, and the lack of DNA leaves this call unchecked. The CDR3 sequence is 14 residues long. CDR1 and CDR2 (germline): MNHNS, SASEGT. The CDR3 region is CASSRQGGRTEAFF.

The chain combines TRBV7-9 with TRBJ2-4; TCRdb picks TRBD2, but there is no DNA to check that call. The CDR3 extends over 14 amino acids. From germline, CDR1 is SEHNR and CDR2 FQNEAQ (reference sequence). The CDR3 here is CASSPLAGENIQYF.

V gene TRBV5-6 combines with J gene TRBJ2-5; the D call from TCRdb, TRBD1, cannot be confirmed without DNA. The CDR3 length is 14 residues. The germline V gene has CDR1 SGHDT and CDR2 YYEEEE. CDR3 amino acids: CASSWNRGRRTQYF.

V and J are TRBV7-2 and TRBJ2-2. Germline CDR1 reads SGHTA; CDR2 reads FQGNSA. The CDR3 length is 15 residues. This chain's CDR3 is CASSKTTVNTGELFF.

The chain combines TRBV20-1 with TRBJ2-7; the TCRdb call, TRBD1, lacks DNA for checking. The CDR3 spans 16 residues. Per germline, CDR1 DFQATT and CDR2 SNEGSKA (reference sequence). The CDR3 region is CSANEHLQGASYEQYF.

The CDR3 protein is CASRAGNIQYF. The V gene is TRBV12-3 or TRBV12-4, the J gene TRBJ2-4; TCRdb's assignment of TRBD2 cannot be checked, as there is no DNA. There are 11 residues in the CDR3.

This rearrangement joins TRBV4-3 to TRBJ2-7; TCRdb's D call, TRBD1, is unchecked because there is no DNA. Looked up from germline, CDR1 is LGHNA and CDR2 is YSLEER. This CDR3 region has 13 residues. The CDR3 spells CASSPRQGNEQYF.

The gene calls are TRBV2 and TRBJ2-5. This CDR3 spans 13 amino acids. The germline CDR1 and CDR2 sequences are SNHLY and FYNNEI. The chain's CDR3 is CARGSWQQETQYF.

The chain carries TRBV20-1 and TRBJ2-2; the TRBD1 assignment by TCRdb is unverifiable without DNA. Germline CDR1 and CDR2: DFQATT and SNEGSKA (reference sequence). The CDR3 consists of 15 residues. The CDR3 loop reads CSARDRDSYTGELFF.

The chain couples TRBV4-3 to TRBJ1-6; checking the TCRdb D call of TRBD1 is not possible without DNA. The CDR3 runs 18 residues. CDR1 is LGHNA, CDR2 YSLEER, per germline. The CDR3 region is CASSQDYRTGRYNSPLHF.

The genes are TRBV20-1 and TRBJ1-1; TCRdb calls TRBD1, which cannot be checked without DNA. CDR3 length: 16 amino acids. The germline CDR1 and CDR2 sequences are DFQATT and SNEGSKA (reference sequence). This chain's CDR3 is CSARDPGAAMNTEAFF.

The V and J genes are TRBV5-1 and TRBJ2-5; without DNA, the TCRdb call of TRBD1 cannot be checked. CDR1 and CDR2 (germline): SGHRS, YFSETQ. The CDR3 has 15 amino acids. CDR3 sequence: CASSLVGVIQETQYF. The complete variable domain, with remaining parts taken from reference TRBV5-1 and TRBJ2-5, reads KAGVTQTPRYLIKTRGQQVTLSCSPISGHRSVSWYQQTPGQGLQFLFEYFSETQRNKGNFPGRFSGRQFSNSRSEMNVSTLELGDSALYLCASSLVGVIQETQYFGPGTRLLVL.

The CDR3 sequence is CASSLEQGPNYGYTF. The chain joins TRBV5-1 to TRBJ1-2; checking the TCRdb D call of TRBD1 is not possible without DNA. In germline, CDR1 is SGHRS, CDR2 YFSETQ. The CDR3 runs to 15 residues. Using reference TRBV5-1 and TRBJ1-2 for the parts outside the CDR3, the full variable domain is KAGVTQTPRYLIKTRGQQVTLSCSPISGHRSVSWYQQTPGQGLQFLFEYFSETQRNKGNFPGRFSGRQFSNSRSEMNVSTLELGDSALYLCASSLEQGPNYGYTFGSGTRLTVV.

CDR3 amino acids: CASSLVGDTQYF. The rearrangement links TRBV7-3 to TRBJ2-3. Germline lookup yields CDR1 SGHTA and CDR2 FQGTGA. The CDR3 runs to 12 residues.

CDR3 sequence reads: CSEWTSSGETQYF. The V call is TRBV20-1, the J call TRBJ2-5; TCRdb designates TRBD2, a call that cannot be tested without DNA. Per germline, CDR1 DFQATT and CDR2 SNEGSKA (reference sequence). The CDR3 covers 13 residues.

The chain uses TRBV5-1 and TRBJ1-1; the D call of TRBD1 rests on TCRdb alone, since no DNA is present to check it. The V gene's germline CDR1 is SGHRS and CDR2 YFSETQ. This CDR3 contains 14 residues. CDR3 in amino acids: CASSFSRGDTEAFF.

CDR3 residues: CASSLLAAQSYNEQFF. The chain carries TRBV28 and TRBJ2-1; TCRdb reports TRBD2, a call that lacks DNA to check it against. Germline CDR1 MDHEN, CDR2 SYDVKM. The CDR3 has 16 residues.

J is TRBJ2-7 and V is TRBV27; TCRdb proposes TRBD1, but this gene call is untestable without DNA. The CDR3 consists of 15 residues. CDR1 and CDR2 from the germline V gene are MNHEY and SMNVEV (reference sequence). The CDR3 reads CASSLSPTGAYEQYF.

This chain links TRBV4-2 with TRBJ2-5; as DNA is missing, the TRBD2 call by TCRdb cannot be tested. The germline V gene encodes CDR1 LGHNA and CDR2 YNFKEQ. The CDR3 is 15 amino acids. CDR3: CASSQGTSGQETQYF.

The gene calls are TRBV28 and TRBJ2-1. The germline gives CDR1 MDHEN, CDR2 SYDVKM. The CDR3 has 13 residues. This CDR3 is CASVAISYNEQFF.

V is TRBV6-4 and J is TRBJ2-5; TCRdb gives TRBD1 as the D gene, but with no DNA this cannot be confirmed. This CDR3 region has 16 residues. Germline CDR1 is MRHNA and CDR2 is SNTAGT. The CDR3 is CASSDPDREDQETQYF.

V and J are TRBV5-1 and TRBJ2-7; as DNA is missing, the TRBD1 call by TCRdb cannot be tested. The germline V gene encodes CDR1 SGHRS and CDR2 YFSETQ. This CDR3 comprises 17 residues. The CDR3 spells CASSLYVGTGYSYEQYF.

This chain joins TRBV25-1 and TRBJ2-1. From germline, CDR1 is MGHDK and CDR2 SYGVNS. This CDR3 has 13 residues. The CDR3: CASSGVDSNRQFF.

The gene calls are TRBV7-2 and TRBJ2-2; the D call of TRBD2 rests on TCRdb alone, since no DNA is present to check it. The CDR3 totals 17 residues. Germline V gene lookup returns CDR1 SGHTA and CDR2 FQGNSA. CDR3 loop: CASSPDWRGHSTGELFF.

CDR3 in amino acids: CASSPTPPRNEQFF. The gene calls are TRBV12-3 or TRBV12-4 and TRBJ2-1; the TCRdb D gene call, TRBD2, has no DNA to confirm it. CDR3 length: 14 amino acids.

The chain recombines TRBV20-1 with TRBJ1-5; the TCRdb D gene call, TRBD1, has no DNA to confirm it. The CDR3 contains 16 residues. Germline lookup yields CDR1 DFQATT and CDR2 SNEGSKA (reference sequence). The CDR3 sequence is CSARDYQGGSNQPQHF.

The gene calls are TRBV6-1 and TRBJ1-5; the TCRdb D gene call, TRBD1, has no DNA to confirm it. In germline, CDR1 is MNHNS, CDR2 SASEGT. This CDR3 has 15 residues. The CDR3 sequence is CASRRGTDSNQPQHF.

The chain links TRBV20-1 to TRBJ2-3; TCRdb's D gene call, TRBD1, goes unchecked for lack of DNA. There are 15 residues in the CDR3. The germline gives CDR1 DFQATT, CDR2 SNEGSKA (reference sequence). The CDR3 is CPKEPLSGRVDTQYF.